Below are 12 T cell receptor beta chains sequenced from a single sample in a study of CD8+CD57+ T cells in acquired aplastic anemia. TCR beta VDJ and CDR3 were profiled, and genomic DNA was the template. TCRdb re-called the reads through MiXCR, storing one row per CDR3 protein. The sample comprises 150,000 to 200,000 distinct CDR3 sequences, about 45% of which are singletons, and around 1% rests with the top ten. For sequencing, patients were chosen who had shown expansion of CD8+CD57+ cells by flow cytometry. The specimen sequenced was sorted CD4+, CD8+, or CD8+CD57+ T cells (not recorded which) from PBMCs. The receptors here all came from a human donor with aplastic anemia.

Many counts were recorded for this clonotype. The junction and the germline gene differ at one end; a read error may be behind it. The CDR3: CASSQFNGTSSHEQYF. In DNA form, the CDR3 reads TGTGCCAGCAGCCAGTTTAACGGGACTAGCTCCCACGAGCAGTACTTC. This chain links TRBV9 with TRBJ2-7; TRBD2 matches at 9 bases. This CDR3 has 16 amino acids. Looked up from germline, CDR1 is SGDLS and CDR2 is YYNGEE. Looking up the rest from reference TRBV9 and TRBJ2-7 gives the full variable domain: DSGVTQTPKHLITATGQRVTLRCSPRSGDLSVYWYQQSLDQGLQFLIQYYNGEERAKGNILERFSAQQFPDLHSELNLSSLELGDSALYFCASSQFNGTSSHEQYFGPGTRLTVT.

CDR3 DNA: TGCAGTGCTAGAGATCAGGGGGACAAGCAGTATTTT. This gives the protein CSARDQGDKQYF. The J gene is TRBJ2-3, the V gene TRBV20-1, with 7 positions matching TRBD1. J was trimmed by 11 bases and V by 0 bases; bases with no gene match: 5. This CDR3 is 12 amino acids long. Germline CDR1 reads DFQATT; CDR2 reads SNEGSKA (reference sequence).

In its sample, this clonotype was seen many times. The chain combines TRBV6-1 with TRBJ1-2; the match to TRBD1 covers 7 bases. The junction had 12 bases not matched to a gene; V was cut back by 7 bases and J by 7 bases. Germline CDR1 MNHNS, CDR2 SASEGT. The CDR3 loop spans 14 amino acids. CDR3 nucleotide sequence: TGTGCCAGCACCGAGCAGACAGGGTCCTCTGGCTACACCTTC. Translating it yields CASTEQTGSSGYTF.

The CDR3 region is CSASALFF. CDR3 coding DNA: TGCAGTGCTAGCGCTTTGTTCTTC. The rearrangement joins TRBV20-1 to TRBJ2-1; D gene unclear. This CDR3 is built from 8 residues. Germline V lookup: CDR1 DFQATT, CDR2 SNEGSKA (reference sequence). Between the trimmed V and J ends, which lost 3 bases and 15 bases, there was a span of 6 bases.

V gene TRBV10-3 combines with J gene TRBJ2-3, with 8 bases identical to TRBD2. The CDR3 has 14 amino acids. Germline CDR1 and CDR2: ENHRY and SYGVKD. The trim removed 5 bases at V and 2 bases at J, leaving 3 bases unmatched. The CDR3 sequence is CAISPAGVTDTQYF. CDR3 nucleotide sequence: TGTGCCATCAGTCCAGCGGGAGTCACAGATACGCAGTATTTT.

This clonotype has ten or more counts. The chain is built from TRBV6-1 and TRBJ2-2, with TRBD1 identical over 8 bases. From germline, CDR1 is MNHNS and CDR2 SASEGT. The length of the CDR3 is 15 residues. Trimming removed 5 bases from V and 3 bases from J; junction bases left unmatched: 5. CDR3 in DNA: TGTGCCAGCAGTCCCCGGGACAGGTACACCGGGGAGCTGTTTTTT. Translating it yields CASSPRDRYTGELFF.

This chain connects TRBV20-1 to TRBJ2-5; D perhaps matches TRBD2 (6 bases). CDR3 size: 16 residues. V dropped 5 bases and J dropped 2 bases, with 21 bases sitting between them. Germline CDR1 reads DFQATT; CDR2 reads SNEGSKA (reference sequence). The CDR3 DNA sequence: TGCAGTGCTGTAAGGAGGGGCGTTGCGATACAAGAGACCCAGTACTTC. This gives the protein CSAVRRGVAIQETQYF.

This clonotype has ten or more counts. V gene TRBV20-1 combines with J gene TRBJ1-1, with D unclear. Trimming removed 1 base from V and 1 base from J, with 7 bases in between. Germline CDR1 reads DFQATT; CDR2 reads SNEGSKA (reference sequence). This CDR3 has 13 amino acids. This CDR3 reads CSARGLTNTEAFF. The DNA of the CDR3 is TGCAGTGCTAGAGGCCTGACGAACACTGAAGCTTTCTTT.

This clonotype was picked up many times. The chain is built from TRBV6-1 and TRBJ1-1; TRBD1 is a possible D gene (5 bases). The CDR3 extends over 14 amino acids. Trimming removed 4 bases at V and 3 bases at J, with 12 bases between. The germline V gene has CDR1 MNHNS and CDR2 SASEGT. CDR3 loop: CASSVVGRDTEAFF. The CDR3 nucleotides read TGTGCCAGCAGTGTCGTGGGGCGCGACACTGAAGCTTTCTTT.

This clonotype appeared a few times. The rearrangement uses TRBV24-1 and TRBJ2-2, with a weak D call TRBD1 (5 bases). V was cut by 3 bases and J by 13 bases, with 8 bases left in between. The CDR3 covers 11 residues. CDR1 and CDR2 (germline): KGHDR, SFDVKD. The CDR3 spells CATSDRTGLFF. The CDR3, as DNA: TGTGCCACCAGTGATCGTACAGGGCTGTTTTTT.

V usage is TRBV2 and J usage is TRBJ2-7; D uncertain. Looked up from germline, CDR1 is SNHLY and CDR2 is FYNNEI. The CDR3 is made up of 15 amino acids. V lost 7 bases, J lost 2 bases, and 18 bases lay in between. The CDR3 sequence: CASIVSRRYAYEQYF. As DNA, the CDR3 is TGTGCCAGCATAGTTTCCAGACGTTATGCCTACGAGCAGTACTTC.

The genes are TRBV25-1 and TRBJ2-1; D is unclear. The CDR3 runs 13 residues. Germline values: CDR1 MGHDK, CDR2 SYGVNS. V was pared by 1 base and J by 4 bases, with 5 bases between. The CDR3 nucleotides read TGTGCCAGCAGTGAATTTCGGTACAATGAGCAGTTCTTC. Translated, it gives CASSEFRYNEQFF.